The T cell receptor beta chain described here comes from a study of OX40 agonist ivuxolimab in advanced cancers. CDR1 and CDR2 (germline): GTSNPN, SVGIG (reference sequence). The CDR3 has 14 residues. V gave up 4 bases and J gave up 4 bases, with 13 bases separating them. Data came from immunoSEQ multiplex PCR; TCRdb stores just in-frame clones and leaves some out. The sample holds approximately 82,000 clones, roughly 92% seen once. The chain has TRBV30 and TRBJ1-4; D unclear. The receptor was isolated from an adult with an advanced solid tumor such as melanoma, head and neck, liver or kidney cancer. The input for sequencing was CD4+ or CD8+ T cells sorted from blood, taken in a trial of the OX40 agonist ivuxolimab. CDR3: CAWTPGLNNEKLFF. Here the CDR3 DNA reads TGTGCCTGGACTCCCGGATTAAATAATGAAAAACTGTTTTTT.